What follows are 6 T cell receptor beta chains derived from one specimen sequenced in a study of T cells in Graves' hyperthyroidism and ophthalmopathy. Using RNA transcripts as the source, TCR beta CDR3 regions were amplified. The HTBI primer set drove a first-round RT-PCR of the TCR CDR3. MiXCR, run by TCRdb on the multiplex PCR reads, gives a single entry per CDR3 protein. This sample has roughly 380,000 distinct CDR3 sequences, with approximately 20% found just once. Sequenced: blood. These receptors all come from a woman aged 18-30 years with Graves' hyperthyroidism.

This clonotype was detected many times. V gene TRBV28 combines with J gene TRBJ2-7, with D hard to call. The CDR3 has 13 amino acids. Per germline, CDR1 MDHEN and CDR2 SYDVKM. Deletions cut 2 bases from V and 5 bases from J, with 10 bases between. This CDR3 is CASSLAPPDEQYF. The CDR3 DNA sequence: TGTGCCAGCAGTTTAGCCCCCCCAGACGAGCAGTACTTC.

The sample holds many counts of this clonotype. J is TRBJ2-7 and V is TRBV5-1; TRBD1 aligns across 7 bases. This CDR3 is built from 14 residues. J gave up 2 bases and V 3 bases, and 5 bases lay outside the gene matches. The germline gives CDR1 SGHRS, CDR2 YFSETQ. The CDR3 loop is CASSSWTGPYEQYF. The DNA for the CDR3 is TGCGCCAGCAGCTCCTGGACAGGCCCCTACGAGCAGTACTTC.

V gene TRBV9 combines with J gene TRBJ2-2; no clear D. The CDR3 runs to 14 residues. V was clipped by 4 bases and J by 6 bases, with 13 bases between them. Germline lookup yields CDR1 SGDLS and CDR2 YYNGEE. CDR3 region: CASSLVLGAGELFF. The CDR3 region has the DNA TGTGCCAGCAGCCTAGTATTGGGTGCCGGGGAGCTGTTTTTT.

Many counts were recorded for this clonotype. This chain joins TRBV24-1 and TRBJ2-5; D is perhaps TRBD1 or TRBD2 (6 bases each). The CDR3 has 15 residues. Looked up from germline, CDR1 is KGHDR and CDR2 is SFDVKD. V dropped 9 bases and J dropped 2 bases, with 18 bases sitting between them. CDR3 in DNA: TGTGCCACCGGGGGGAAGGGGGAGGTACAAGAGACCCAGTACTTC. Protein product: CATGGKGEVQETQYF.

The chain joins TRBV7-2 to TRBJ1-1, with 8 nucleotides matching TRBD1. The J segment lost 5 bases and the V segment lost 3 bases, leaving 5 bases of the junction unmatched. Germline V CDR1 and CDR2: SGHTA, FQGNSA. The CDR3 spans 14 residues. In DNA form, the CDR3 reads TGTGCCAGCAGCTTCAATGGACAGGGAACTGAAGCTTTCTTT. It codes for CASSFNGQGTEAFF. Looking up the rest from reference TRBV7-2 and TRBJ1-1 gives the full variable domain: GAGVSQSPSNKVTEKGKDVELRCDPISGHTALYWYRQSLGQGLEFLIYFQGNSAPDKSGLPSDRFSAERTGGSVSTLTIQRTQQEDSAVYLCASSFNGQGTEAFFGQGTRLTVV.

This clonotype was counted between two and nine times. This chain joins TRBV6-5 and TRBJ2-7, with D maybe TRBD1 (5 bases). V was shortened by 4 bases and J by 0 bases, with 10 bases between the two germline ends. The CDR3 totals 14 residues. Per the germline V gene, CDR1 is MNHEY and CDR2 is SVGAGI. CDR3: CASSSPDISYEQYF. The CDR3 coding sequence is TGTGCCAGCAGTTCACCGGACATCTCCTACGAGCAGTACTTC.